These 19 T cell receptor beta chains share one sample of origin, sequenced in a study of technical replicates of blood from four donors. TCRdb keeps only in-frame clones here, not all; method: immunoSEQ multiplex PCR. This table has roughly 80,000 clones, just under 95% appearing once. The specimen was T cells isolated from PBMCs. These receptors were collected from a human donor in good health.

The rearrangement joins TRBV29-1 to TRBJ2-2, with D maybe TRBD1 (6 bases). The CDR3 consists of 16 residues. Trimming cost V 5 bases and J 5 bases, with 21 bases left between them. Germline V gene lookup returns CDR1 SQVTM and CDR2 ANQGSEA. The CDR3, as DNA: TGCAGCGTTATGGGGCCAGTAGGACAGATAACCGGGGAGCTGTTTTTT. This sequence encodes CSVMGPVGQITGELFF.

This rearrangement joins TRBV27 to TRBJ1-2, with D tentatively TRBD1 (5 bases). Trimming left V 2 bases short and J 6 bases short, with 10 bases between. Germline lookup yields CDR1 MNHEY and CDR2 SMNVEV (reference sequence). This CDR3 has 13 residues. The CDR3 region is CASSLGWGDGYTF. The DNA for the CDR3 is TGTGCCAGCAGTTTAGGTTGGGGGGATGGCTACACCTTC.

The V gene is TRBV27, the J gene TRBJ1-2; D is perhaps TRBD1 (5 bases). The V end lost 5 bases, the J end lost 6 bases, and 13 bases lay between the germline ends. This CDR3 spans 13 amino acids. The germline gives CDR1 MNHEY, CDR2 SMNVEV (reference sequence). In DNA form, the CDR3 reads TGTGCCAGCAGTCTTATTGGGGGGGATGGCTACACCTTC. Its protein product is CASSLIGGDGYTF.

The CDR3 DNA is TGTGCCATCAGTCTGTTAACCGGGGAGCTGTTTTTT. Translated: CAISLLTGELFF. J is TRBJ2-2 and V is TRBV10-3; no clear D. The germline CDR1 and CDR2 sequences are ENHRY and SYGVKD. The CDR3 spans 12 residues. Between the trimmed V and J ends, which lost 5 bases and 5 bases, there was a span of 6 bases.

The chain is built from TRBV28 and TRBJ2-7; maybe TRBD1 (6 bases). V dropped 5 bases and J dropped 0 bases, with 17 bases sitting between them. The V gene's germline CDR1 is MDHEN and CDR2 SYDVKM. CDR3 length equals 16 residues. The CDR3 coding sequence is TGTGCCAGCAGTCTAGGCAGGGGACCAAACTCCTACGAGCAGTACTTC. Amino acids: CASSLGRGPNSYEQYF. Combining the CDR3 with reference TRBV28 and TRBJ2-7 gives the whole variable domain DVKVTQSSRYLVKRTGEKVFLECVQDMDHENMFWYRQDPGLGLRLIYFSYDVKMKEKGDIPEGYSVSREKKERFSLILESASTNQTSMYLCASSLGRGPNSYEQYFGPGTRLTVT.

The V gene is TRBV6-1, the J gene TRBJ1-2; D is unclear. Germline loops: CDR1 MNHNS, CDR2 SASEGT. The CDR3 sequence is 13 residues long. Trimming removed 3 bases from V and 5 bases from J, with 10 bases in between. CDR3 residues: CASSDSRGYGYTF. CDR3 DNA sequence: TGTGCCAGCAGTGACTCCCGGGGTTATGGCTACACCTTC.

J is TRBJ1-5 and V is TRBV5-4; no clear D gene. Per the germline V gene, CDR1 is SGHNT and CDR2 is YYREEE (reference sequence). This CDR3 is built from 14 residues. V was clipped by 0 bases and J by 6 bases, with 10 bases between them. This CDR3 is CASSLDGGVQPQHF. The CDR3 DNA reads TGTGCCAGCAGCTTGGACGGCGGGGTTCAGCCCCAGCATTTT.

The gene calls are TRBV6-5 and TRBJ2-5; TRBD2 matches 7 bases. CDR1 is MNHEY, CDR2 SVGAGI, per germline. V lost 5 bases and J lost 7; bases outside the gene matches: 4. The CDR3 is 12 amino acids. The CDR3 region is CASSEAGVTQYF. The DNA for the CDR3 is TGTGCCAGCAGTGAGGCGGGGGTGACCCAGTACTTC.

This clone was observed once. The V gene is TRBV13, the J gene TRBJ2-7; D is possibly TRBD2 (6 bases). Trimming removed 3 bases from V and 4 bases from J, with 13 bases in between. The CDR3 extends over 14 amino acids. Germline loops: CDR1 PRHDT, CDR2 FYEKMQ (reference sequence). The CDR3 DNA reads TGTGCCAGCAGCTTCGGGAGCCCCGGGTACGAGCAGTACTTC. It encodes CASSFGSPGYEQYF.

J is TRBJ1-2 and V is TRBV28, with D tentatively TRBD1 (6 bases). Germline V gene sequence: CDR1 MDHEN, CDR2 SYDVKM. V was pared by 5 bases and J by 8 bases, with 15 bases between. The CDR3 has 13 amino acids. The CDR3 DNA reads TGTGCCAGCAGTCGCCAAGGGGGGGAAGGCTACACCTTC. Amino acids: CASSRQGGEGYTF.

The rearrangement joins TRBV6-4 to TRBJ1-2; 9 bases agree with TRBD1. Germline CDR1 and CDR2: MRHNA and SNTAGT. This CDR3 has 15 amino acids. Unmatched junction bases numbered 10, after V lost 6 bases and J lost 5 bases. The CDR3 coding sequence is TGTGCCAGCAGGGACAGGGGAAATTCTCGGTATGGCTACACCTTC. It yields the protein CASRDRGNSRYGYTF.

The CDR3 DNA follows: TGTGCCAGCAGTTCGGGAGTTGGCCAGCCCCAGCATTTT. Amino acid sequence: CASSSGVGQPQHF. The chain carries TRBV28 and TRBJ1-5; D uncertain. This CDR3 is built from 13 residues. Trimming pared 4 bases from V and 7 bases from J, leaving 11 bases between. Per the germline V gene, CDR1 is MDHEN and CDR2 is SYDVKM.

The rearrangement links TRBV30 to TRBJ2-7, with D possibly matching TRBD2 (6 bases). CDR3 size: 14 residues. Germline CDR1 GTSNPN, CDR2 SVGIG (reference sequence). V lost 1 base and J lost 5, with 15 bases in between. The CDR3 DNA follows: TGTGCCTGGAGTGCGGGACTCGAAACCAACGAGCAGTACTTC. Encoded protein: CAWSAGLETNEQYF.

The V call is TRBV4-1, the J call TRBJ2-5; 9 bases are a match to TRBD1. CDR1 is MGHRA, CDR2 YSYEKL, per germline. V shed 4 bases, J shed 3 bases, and the junction held 9 bases outside the gene matches. The CDR3 spans 16 residues. The CDR3, as DNA: TGCGCCAGCAGCCGGGGGGGACAGGGTAAAAAAGAGACCCAGTACTTC. This sequence encodes CASSRGGQGKKETQYF.

This clone was found a few times. This chain links TRBV27 with TRBJ2-1, with 11 bases that match TRBD2. This CDR3 has 15 residues. J was trimmed by 2 bases and V by 6 bases; bases with no gene match: 3. The germline CDR1 and CDR2 sequences are MNHEY and SMNVEV (reference sequence). CDR3 coding DNA: TGTGCCAGCAGGATTAGCGGGAGGGCCTACAATGAGCAGTTCTTC. It specifies CASRISGRAYNEQFF.

V gene TRBV30 combines with J gene TRBJ1-4; TRBD1 agrees at 7 bases. The CDR3 length is 14 residues. J gave up 5 bases and V 1 base, and 4 bases lay outside the gene matches. Per the germline V gene, CDR1 is GTSNPN and CDR2 is SVGIG (reference sequence). The CDR3 DNA follows: TGTGCCTGGAGTGCCGGGACAGTAAATGAAAAACTGTTTTTT. It specifies CAWSAGTVNEKLFF.

V and J are TRBV19 and TRBJ2-5; D possibly corresponds to TRBD2 (6 bases). The V gene's germline CDR1 is LNHDA and CDR2 SQIVND (reference sequence). Trimming stripped 3 bases from V and 1 base from J, with 9 bases between. CDR3 size: 14 residues. Written as DNA, the CDR3 is TGTGCCAGTAGTATTGGTAGCGGCCAAGAGACCCAGTACTTC. Residues: CASSIGSGQETQYF.

The gene calls are TRBV19 and TRBJ2-6; the match to TRBD1 covers 9 bases. Germline loops: CDR1 LNHDA, CDR2 SQIVND (reference sequence). CDR3 length equals 16 residues. Trimming at V came to 7 bases and at J to 2 bases, leaving 6 bases not matched to a gene. The DNA of the CDR3 is TGTGCCAGTAAGAACAGGGGGCTAACTGGGGCCAACGTCCTGACTTTC. This gives the protein CASKNRGLTGANVLTF.

The chain has TRBV28 and TRBJ1-2; TRBD1 matches 7 bases. V gave up 3 bases and J gave up 4 bases; unmatched junction bases: 8. Germline CDR1 and CDR2: MDHEN and SYDVKM. CDR3 length: 15 residues. The CDR3 loop is CASSFSGTAFYGYTF. Written as DNA, the CDR3 is TGTGCCAGCAGTTTTTCCGGGACAGCTTTCTATGGCTACACCTTC.